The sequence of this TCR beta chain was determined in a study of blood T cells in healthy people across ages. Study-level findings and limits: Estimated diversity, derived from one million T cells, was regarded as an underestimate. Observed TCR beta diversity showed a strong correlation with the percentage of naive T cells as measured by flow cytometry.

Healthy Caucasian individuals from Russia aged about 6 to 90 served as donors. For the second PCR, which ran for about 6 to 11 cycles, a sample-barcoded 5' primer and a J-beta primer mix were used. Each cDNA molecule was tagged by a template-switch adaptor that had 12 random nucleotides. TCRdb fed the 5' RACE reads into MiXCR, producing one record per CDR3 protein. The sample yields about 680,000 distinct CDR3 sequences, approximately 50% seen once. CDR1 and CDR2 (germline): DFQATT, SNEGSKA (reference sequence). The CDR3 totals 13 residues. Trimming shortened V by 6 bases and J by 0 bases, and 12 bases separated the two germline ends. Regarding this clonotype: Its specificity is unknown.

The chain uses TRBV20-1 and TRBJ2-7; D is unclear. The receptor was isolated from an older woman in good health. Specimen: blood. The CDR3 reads CSAPLPGSYEQYF. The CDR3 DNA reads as TGCAGTGCCCCATTACCCGGCTCCTACGAGCAGTACTTC.